The 5 T cell receptor beta chains below were found in one sample sequenced in a study of T-cell reconstitution after alpha-beta-depleted transplantation in children listed by TCRdb under 2016. The library was prepared using PCR. Sequencing instrument: Illumina HiSeq 2500. Molecular barcoding was employed in the preparation of TCR libraries, with unique molecular identifiers being used to normalize TCRbeta repertoire quantification. TCRdb reprocessed the public reads (quality trimming at Q25 with fastp, clone calling with MiXCR) and kept in-frame beta chains. Every entry covers one CDR3 protein and lists the most common genes and DNA from its rows. Recorded for this sample are 350,000 to 450,000 distinct CDR3 sequences; less than 15% of them occurred a single time. The ten largest clones take up 3.5% to 4.5% of the sample. Sequencing was performed on PBMCs, taken from the stem cell graft. The receptors were sampled from a human donor who donated a stem cell graft to a child with Fanconi anemia.

The chain joins TRBV12-3 or TRBV12-4 to TRBJ1-1, with 7 bases that match TRBD1. The CDR3 is 15 amino acids. Trimming took 6 bases from V and 7 from J; bases not matched to a gene: 14. The CDR3 nucleotides are TGTGCCAGCAGCACCACCCCCACGGACAGGAATGAAGCTTTCTTT. Translated: CASSTTPTDRNEAFF.

This clonotype was recorded a few times. The chain joins TRBV18 to TRBJ1-4; weak D call: TRBD1 (6 bases). The germline V gene has CDR1 KGHSH and CDR2 LQKENI. The CDR3 contains 14 residues. The ends were cut back, 2 bases at V and 5 bases at J, with 9 bases in the middle. The CDR3, as DNA: TGTGCCAGCTCACCAGCCGGGGGCAATGAAAAACTGTTTTTT. Its translation: CASSPAGGNEKLFF.

This clonotype has only a few counts. J is TRBJ2-2 and V is TRBV5-1; D is ambiguous. The ends were cut back, 1 base at V and 6 bases at J, with 10 bases in the middle. Germline CDR1 reads SGHRS; CDR2 reads YFSETQ. The CDR3 has 14 residues. The CDR3 loop reads CASSLTVAPGELFF. CDR3 DNA: TGCGCCAGCAGCTTGACAGTGGCGCCCGGGGAGCTGTTTTTT.

This clonotype has at least ten counts. The rearrangement links TRBV20-1 to TRBJ1-1; the D is unclear. Germline V lookup: CDR1 DFQATT, CDR2 SNEGSKA (reference sequence). The CDR3 extends over 12 amino acids. Trimming shortened V by 1 base and J by 1 base, and 4 bases separated the two germline ends. In nucleotides, the CDR3 is TGCAGTGCTAGAGGCGGGAACACTGAAGCTTTCTTT. Translation gives CSARGGNTEAFF.

This clonotype has at least ten counts. The chain has TRBV9 and TRBJ1-4, with 8 bases identical to TRBD1. CDR3 length: 16 amino acids. The V gene's germline CDR1 is SGDLS and CDR2 YYNGEE. V shed 4 bases, J shed 5 bases, and the junction held 10 bases outside the gene matches. In DNA form, the CDR3 reads TGTGCCAGCAGCATTTCTCCAGGGGGCGCGAATGAAAAACTGTTTTTT. Translated, it gives CASSISPGGANEKLFF.